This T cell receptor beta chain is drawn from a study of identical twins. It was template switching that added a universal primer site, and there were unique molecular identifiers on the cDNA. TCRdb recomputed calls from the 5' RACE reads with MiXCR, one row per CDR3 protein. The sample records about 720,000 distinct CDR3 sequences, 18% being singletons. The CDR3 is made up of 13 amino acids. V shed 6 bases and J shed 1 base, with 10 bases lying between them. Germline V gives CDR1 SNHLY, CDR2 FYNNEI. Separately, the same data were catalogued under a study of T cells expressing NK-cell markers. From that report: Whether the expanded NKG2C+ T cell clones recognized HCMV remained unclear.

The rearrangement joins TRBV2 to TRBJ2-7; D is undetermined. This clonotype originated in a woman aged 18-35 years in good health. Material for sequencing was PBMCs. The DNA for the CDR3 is TGTGCCAGCAGGAGGTTCGGTTCCTACGAGCAGTACTTC. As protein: CASRRFGSYEQYF.